The 2 T cell receptor beta chains below were found in one sample sequenced in a study of shared clonotypes between healthy human individuals. Produced via immunoSEQ multiplex PCR; TCRdb's table is partial and in-frame only. The sample records approximately 350,000 clones, about 96% being singletons. Sequences were obtained from memory CD8+ T cells sorted from blood. The subset is: CD45RO+ cells pooled with CCR7-negative TemRA cells. Receptors originate from a man between 25 and 39 years old in good health.

The chain links TRBV28 to TRBJ2-4; D gene ambiguous. Germline V gene lookup returns CDR1 MDHEN and CDR2 SYDVKM. The CDR3 has 16 amino acids. V dropped 8 bases and J dropped 7 bases, with 24 bases sitting between them. The CDR3 region has the DNA TGTGCCAGCCGCCATGATATAGGGTCTGGGTATAACATTCAGTACTTC. It codes for CASRHDIGSGYNIQYF.

With regard to this clone: This CDR3 is also generated by other DNA sequences in the sample. J is TRBJ1-1 and V is TRBV18; D gene ambiguous. The germline V gene has CDR1 KGHSH and CDR2 LQKENI. The CDR3 is made up of 13 amino acids. V was clipped by 2 bases and J by 1 base, with 5 bases between them. CDR3 loop: CASSPKGNTEAFF. The CDR3 region has the DNA TGTGCCAGCTCACCAAAAGGGAACACTGAAGCTTTCTTT.